This T cell receptor (beta chain) was captured by sequencing in a study of blood T cell repertoires in COVID-19. Across the whole study: Acute and convalescent COVID-19 samples came from the United States, Italy and Spain. In each case, the material was cDNA or gDNA derived from T cells, B-cell-depleted T cells, or PBMCs.

TCRdb keeps only in-frame clones here, not all; method: immunoSEQ multiplex PCR. This table holds fewer than 150,000 clones, 60% to 85% found once. Germline V gene sequence: CDR1 KGHSH, CDR2 LQKENI. The CDR3 runs 18 residues. Trimming cost V 1 base and J 7 bases; bases outside gene matches: 15. Sequencing was carried out using peripheral blood. The chain uses TRBV18 and TRBJ1-2, with 10 bases matching TRBD1. The clonotype comes from an elderly man with acute or convalescent COVID-19. The CDR3 nucleotides read TGTGCCAGCTCACCACAGGGACAGGGGTCGAATCCCTCGCGTGGCTACACCTTC. Amino acids: CASSPQGQGSNPSRGYTF.